These 18 T cell receptor beta chains came from one sample sequenced in a study of identical twins. TCRdb ran MiXCR on the 5' RACE reads and lists one entry per CDR3 protein. The top ten clones hold roughly 7% of a sample with under 350,000 distinct CDR3 sequences, roughly 8.6% of them seen once. This sample also appeared in a second study, on yellow fever vaccine responses in identical twins.

Sequencing used CD8+ T cells sorted from blood. The receptors come from a woman aged 18-29 years in good health.

The chain couples TRBV4-2 to TRBJ2-7, with 7 bases lining up with TRBD2. Per germline, CDR1 LGHNA and CDR2 YNFKEQ. The CDR3 sequence is 14 residues long. The V segment lost 3 bases and the J segment 4 bases; nucleotides outside the gene matches: 6. CDR3 loop: CASSQRLAPYEQYF. In DNA form, the CDR3 reads TGTGCCAGCAGCCAGAGACTAGCACCATACGAGCAGTACTTC.

This clonotype was seen at least ten times. The chain links TRBV24-1 to TRBJ1-3; D gene uncertain. This CDR3 comprises 14 residues. The germline gives CDR1 KGHDR, CDR2 SFDVKD. Trimming left V 0 bases short and J 3 bases short, with 5 bases between. For the CDR3, the DNA is TGTGCCACCAGTGATTTGTGGAATGGAAACACCATATATTTT. This translates into CATSDLWNGNTIYF.

This clonotype was seen many times. V and J are TRBV6-5 and TRBJ1-6; no clear D gene. The CDR3 totals 16 residues. The V gene's germline CDR1 is MNHEY and CDR2 SVGAGI. V lost 3 bases and J 8 bases, leaving 17 bases between the germline ends. DNA for the CDR3: TGTGCCAGCAGTTATAGTTTCGGTGGAGGCGATTCACCCCTCCACTTT. Protein product: CASSYSFGGGDSPLHF.

This clonotype was detected many times. The chain carries TRBV10-1 and TRBJ2-2; D not resolved. This CDR3 contains 14 residues. In germline, CDR1 is WNHNN, CDR2 SYGVQD (reference sequence). Trimming stripped 5 bases from V and 5 bases from J, with 12 bases between. CDR3 amino acids: CASSPETRTGELFF. The CDR3 DNA follows: TGCGCCAGCAGTCCAGAGACGAGGACCGGGGAGCTGTTTTTT.

The J gene is TRBJ1-1, the V gene TRBV7-8, with 7 nucleotides matching TRBD1. This CDR3 is 15 amino acids long. Germline CDR1 SGHVS, CDR2 FQNEAQ. With V trimmed by 3 bases and J by 8 bases, 12 bases remained unmatched. The CDR3 here is CASSFGETGTTEAFF. CDR3 in DNA: TGTGCCAGCAGCTTCGGTGAGACAGGGACGACCGAAGCTTTCTTT.

This clonotype came up a few times. This CDR3 reads CASLGTGGNTGELFF. The CDR3 DNA is TGTGCCAGCCTGGGGACAGGGGGGAACACCGGGGAGCTGTTTTTT. The chain uses TRBV2 and TRBJ2-2; TRBD1 aligns across 11 bases. The CDR3 is 15 residues long. The germline gives CDR1 SNHLY, CDR2 FYNNEI. Trimming took 8 bases from V and 1 from J; bases not matched to a gene: 3.

This clonotype has ten or more counts. This chain uses TRBV25-1 with TRBJ2-5; possible D gene TRBD2, 7 bases. The CDR3 covers 16 residues. Germline CDR1 and CDR2: MGHDK and SYGVNS. The germline V and J ends were trimmed by 1 base and 3 bases, with 15 bases remaining between them. DNA for the CDR3: TGTGCCAGCAGTGAATGGGGAGGGCCAGGGGAAGAGACCCAGTACTTC. Its translation: CASSEWGGPGEETQYF.

In this sample, this clonotype turned up many times. The chain uses TRBV29-1 and TRBJ2-7; 8 bases agree with TRBD2. Germline values: CDR1 SQVTM, CDR2 ANQGSEA. After removal of 4 bases from V and 5 bases from J, the junction contained 19 bases not matched to a gene. This CDR3 contains 17 residues. CDR3 bases: TGCAGCGTTGTAGGGACCCCTTTCGGGAGGGAGCCCAACGAGCAGTACTTC. This sequence encodes CSVVGTPFGREPNEQYF.

The table lists this clonotype with many counts. The chain uses TRBV12-3 or TRBV12-4 and TRBJ2-1; D gene unclear. The CDR3 has 12 amino acids. V was clipped by 3 bases and J by 12 bases, with 12 bases between them. The chain's CDR3 is CASSFVGGVQFF. CDR3 in DNA: TGTGCCAGCAGTTTTGTAGGTGGAGTGCAGTTCTTC.

J is TRBJ2-7 and V is TRBV12-3 or TRBV12-4; TRBD1 aligns across 8 bases. Trimming cost V 3 bases and J 2 bases; bases outside gene matches: 15. CDR3 length equals 18 residues. The CDR3 sequence is CASSFYPGQGGWTYEQYF. The CDR3 DNA reads TGTGCCAGCAGTTTTTACCCCGGACAGGGAGGATGGACCTACGAGCAGTACTTC.

In its sample, this clonotype was seen many times. The chain couples TRBV5-6 to TRBJ1-4; no reliable D call. Germline-derived CDR1 and CDR2 are SGHDT and YYEEEE. The CDR3 length is 13 residues. Trimming stripped 1 base from V and 3 bases from J, with 4 bases between. For the CDR3, the DNA is TGTGCCAGCAGCTTGAAGCCTAATGAAAAACTGTTTTTT. Residues: CASSLKPNEKLFF.

This clonotype was counted a few times. The chain links TRBV6-2 or TRBV6-3 to TRBJ2-5, with 9 bases aligning to TRBD2. After removal of 7 bases from V and 2 bases from J, the junction contained 8 bases not matched to a gene. CDR3 length equals 15 residues. Germline-derived CDR1 and CDR2 are MNHEY and SVGEGT. The CDR3 is CASTRLAAQQETQYF. For the CDR3, the DNA is TGTGCCAGCACCCGACTAGCGGCACAACAAGAGACCCAGTACTTC.

This clonotype was seen ten or more times. This chain links TRBV28 with TRBJ2-1; D is tentatively TRBD1 or TRBD2 (5 bases each). Germline values: CDR1 MDHEN, CDR2 SYDVKM. V was pared by 6 bases and J by 8 bases, with 17 bases between. There are 14 residues in the CDR3. CDR3 amino acids: CASSHTRGRDEQFF. CDR3 DNA: TGTGCCAGCAGCCACACTAGGGGAAGAGATGAGCAGTTCTTC.

The rearrangement joins TRBV12-3 or TRBV12-4 to TRBJ2-3; 10 bases are a match to TRBD2. Losses at the gene ends were 6 bases for V and 2 bases for J; bases not matched to a gene: 14. This CDR3 comprises 18 residues. CDR3 amino acids: CASSRGLAETPYTDTQYF. The CDR3 bases are TGTGCCAGCAGCAGAGGACTAGCGGAGACTCCTTACACAGATACGCAGTATTTT.

The chain carries TRBV6-2 or TRBV6-3 and TRBJ2-7; D possibly corresponds to TRBD1 (6 bases). The CDR3 has 14 amino acids. CDR1 MNHEY and CDR2 SVGEGT come from the germline V gene. Trimming removed 5 bases from V and 0 bases from J, with 11 bases in between. CDR3 in amino acids: CASSPRDISYEQYF. The CDR3 region has the DNA TGTGCCAGCAGTCCCAGGGACATCTCCTACGAGCAGTACTTC.

This clonotype occurred many times. The chain links TRBV7-9 to TRBJ2-1, with TRBD2 identical over 7 bases. The CDR3 loop spans 13 amino acids. With 5 bases clipped from V and 7 bases from J, the junction kept 5 bases outside the gene matches. Per the germline V gene, CDR1 is SEHNR and CDR2 is FQNEAQ (reference sequence). The CDR3 DNA reads TGTGCCAGCAGCGCCGGCGGGGGAAATGAGCAGTTCTTC. It yields the protein CASSAGGGNEQFF.

This clonotype appeared many times. The CDR3 loop reads CASSPGQGAGVGEAFF. The CDR3 region has the DNA TGTGCCAGCAGCCCAGGACAGGGGGCCGGTGTTGGTGAAGCTTTCTTT. The rearrangement uses TRBV7-9 and TRBJ1-1; 11 nucleotides agree with TRBD1. The CDR3 spans 16 residues. Germline CDR1 is SEHNR and CDR2 is FQNEAQ (reference sequence). Trimming took 5 bases from V and 7 from J; bases not matched to a gene: 12.

The V and J genes are TRBV6-1 and TRBJ1-5; D might be TRBD1 (5 bases). Germline V gives CDR1 MNHNS, CDR2 SASEGT. Trimming left V 6 bases short and J 3 bases short, with 15 bases between. The CDR3 consists of 15 residues. As DNA, the CDR3 is TGTGCCAGCAGAAGCAGGGAAAGTGACAATCAGCCCCAGCATTTT. Amino acid sequence: CASRSRESDNQPQHF.